This TCR beta chain was profiled in a study of blood T cell repertoires in COVID-19 (dated by TCRdb to between 2020 and 2021). Regarding the complete study: Samples covering the acute and convalescent phases of COVID-19 were provided by collaborators in the United States, Italy and Spain. A freely available public database, intended as a resource for researchers studying the immune response to SARS-CoV-2, is where the repertoires were released. Deeply sampled blood TCRbeta repertoires from subjects exposed to, actively infected with, or recovered from COVID-19 were included in the dataset. HLA class I and class II types, where available, came from metadata supplied by the sample provider rather than from assay-based typing. Nearly every sample came with metadata listing a de-identified subject ID, COVID-19 status, age in years and sex. The prospective study material was composed of cDNA or gDNA derived from T cells, B-cell-depleted T cells, or PBMCs. Samples were obtained from the ongoing ImmuneRACE study (first 160 participants) and from 1,000 to 1,500 subjects provided by 6 global collaborators. Points the paper makes about the study in general: The quantity of clinical and demographic metadata differed by source and by participant and was supplied without curation.

Notes on this clone: Its antigen is still unknown. No base quality information exists; no much larger clone differs at one position.

Including cysteine and phenylalanine, the CDR3 has 14 amino acids. Only the CDR3 DNA is retained, 42 bases long and in frame from the first base. CDR1 and CDR2 are read off the germline V gene as SGHRS and YFSETQ. Ends trimmed: V by 4 bases, J by 2 bases; bases unmatched to a gene: 5. Each collaborating institution followed its own protocols to collect whole blood in K2EDTA tubes. Collaborator samples were shipped for TCRbeta analysis as frozen whole blood, isolated PBMCs, or DNA extracted from either sample type. TCRbeta CDR3 regions were amplified from genomic DNA by means of the immunoSEQ Assay, a bias-controlled multiplex PCR. Per the source publication's procedure: Within the assay, amplification of reference gene primers was used to estimate how many nucleated cells each sample contained. To quantify the absolute abundance of each unique TCRbeta CDR3 rearrangement, sequence reads were collapsed and filtered. Productive Simpson clonality was computed per sample as the square root of Simpson's diversity index over productive rearrangements. TCRdb carries this immuneACCESS record with in-frame sequences only. Its versions omit some clonotypes, under half of them owing to an unresolved V gene in the studies checked, with the rest unexplained. That table gives V, J and clone size, and the DNA gave D and trimming. This sample holds tens of thousands of clones; around 84% were observed only once. Of the sample, 12% falls within the top ten clones.

The sequenced material came from peripheral blood. Recombination joined TRBV5-1 with TRBJ1-1, and 7 bases in between align with TRBD1. The sequence was collected from a human donor in a cohort sampled during active COVID-19. The DNA sequence is TGCGCCAGCAGCCCCCGACAGGGTAACACTGAAGCTTTCTTT. It translates to CASSPRQGNTEAFF.